Listed below are T cell receptor beta chains from one sample, sequenced in a study of blood T cell repertoires in COVID-19. Clones were sequenced by immunoSEQ multiplex PCR, and TCRdb holds only the in-frame ones, with some missing. This table has roughly 150,000 clones, over 85% appearing once. The material sequenced was peripheral blood. These receptors were obtained from an older woman with COVID-19, enrolled during active disease. CDR3s include the opening cysteine and the closing phenylalanine or tryptophan. Each record gives: clone size, D gene, J gene, V gene, CDR3 protein, CDR3 DNA. A D gene is named only where the DNA matches it firmly. Rows give clone size only sometimes, using once, few, many, or a class for an expanded clone.

clone size: few
D gene: -
J gene: TRBJ2-2
V gene: TRBV29-1
CDR3 protein: CSVKQVLSNTGELFF
CDR3 DNA: TGCAGCGTGAAACAGGTTTTGTCGAACACCGGGGAGCTGTTTTTT

clone size: -
D gene: TRBD2
J gene: TRBJ2-1
V gene: TRBV30
CDR3 protein: CAWSTGLYNEQFF
CDR3 DNA: TGTGCCTGGAGTACGGGACTATACAATGAGCAGTTCTTC

clone size: -
D gene: -
J gene: TRBJ2-3
V gene: TRBV19
CDR3 protein: CASSIRDSADTQYF
CDR3 DNA: TGTGCCAGTAGTATAAGGGACTCTGCGGATACGCAGTATTTT

clone size: -
D gene: -
J gene: TRBJ1-1
V gene: TRBV5-1
CDR3 protein: CASSPPRGTEAFF
CDR3 DNA: TGCGCCAGCAGCCCCCCACGGGGGACCGAAGCTTTCTTT

clone size: -
D gene: -
J gene: TRBJ2-3
V gene: TRBV12-3/TRBV12-4
CDR3 protein: CASSYSTDTQYF
CDR3 DNA: TGTGCCAGCAGTTACTCCACAGATACGCAGTATTTT

clone size: -
D gene: TRBD1
J gene: TRBJ1-2
V gene: TRBV7-3
CDR3 protein: CASSPGGAGGTNYGYTF
CDR3 DNA: TGTGCCAGCAGCCCCGGGGGGGCAGGGGGTACGAACTATGGCTACACCTTC

clone size: -
D gene: -
J gene: TRBJ1-2
V gene: TRBV3-1/TRBV3-2
CDR3 protein: CASSQGAGYTF
CDR3 DNA: TGTGCCAGCAGCCAGGGGGCTGGCTACACCTTC

clone size: -
D gene: TRBD1
J gene: TRBJ2-1
V gene: TRBV6-2/TRBV6-3
CDR3 protein: CASSKVGTGSYNEQFF
CDR3 DNA: TGTGCCAGCAGTAAGGTCGGGACAGGGAGTTACAATGAGCAGTTCTTC

clone size: -
D gene: -
J gene: TRBJ1-6
V gene: TRBV5-5
CDR3 protein: CASGQGFVVSSPLHF
CDR3 DNA: TGTGCCAGCGGCCAGGGGTTTGTGGTGAGTTCACCCCTCCACTTT

clone size: -
D gene: -
J gene: TRBJ2-7
V gene: TRBV10-3
CDR3 protein: CASTGTFGQGSGYEQYF
CDR3 DNA: TGTGCCTCAACAGGAACCTTTGGGCAAGGATCGGGTTACGAGCAGTACTTC

clone size: -
D gene: -
J gene: TRBJ2-1
V gene: TRBV27
CDR3 protein: CASSLQGSYNEQFF
CDR3 DNA: TGTGCCAGCAGTTTACAGGGTTCCTACAATGAGCAGTTCTTC

clone size: -
D gene: TRBD1
J gene: TRBJ2-7
V gene: TRBV5-1
CDR3 protein: CASTKGQGIYEQYF
CDR3 DNA: TGCGCCAGCACCAAGGGACAGGGTATATACGAGCAGTACTTC

clone size: -
D gene: -
J gene: TRBJ2-1
V gene: TRBV4-2
CDR3 protein: CASSPSTGYNEQFF
CDR3 DNA: TGTGCCAGCAGCCCATCGACAGGTTACAATGAGCAGTTCTTC

clone size: -
D gene: TRBD1
J gene: TRBJ2-7
V gene: TRBV3-1/TRBV3-2
CDR3 protein: CASSPTGDEQYF
CDR3 DNA: TGTGCCAGCAGCCCCACAGGGGACGAGCAGTACTTC

clone size: once
D gene: TRBD1
J gene: TRBJ2-4
V gene: TRBV4-1
CDR3 protein: CASSPDRGIIENIQYF
CDR3 DNA: TGCGCCAGCAGCCCGGACAGGGGGATTATCGAAAACATTCAGTACTTC

clone size: -
D gene: TRBD1
J gene: TRBJ2-5
V gene: TRBV19
CDR3 protein: CASIGEGTGDGTQYF
CDR3 DNA: TGTGCCAGTATCGGAGAGGGGACAGGGGATGGGACCCAGTACTTC

clone size: -
D gene: -
J gene: TRBJ1-2
V gene: TRBV20-1
CDR3 protein: CSASSGYEDGYTF
CDR3 DNA: TGCAGTGCTAGTTCGGGATACGAAGATGGCTACACCTTC

clone size: -
D gene: -
J gene: TRBJ2-7
V gene: TRBV18
CDR3 protein: CASSRNGGIHEQYF
CDR3 DNA: TGTGCCAGCTCGCGTAATGGGGGGATCCACGAGCAGTACTTC

clone size: -
D gene: TRBD2
J gene: TRBJ2-3
V gene: TRBV4-2
CDR3 protein: CASSQDPGGGTDTQYF
CDR3 DNA: TGTGCCAGCAGCCAAGATCCCGGCGGGGGGACAGATACGCAGTATTTT

clone size: once
D gene: -
J gene: TRBJ1-2
V gene: TRBV19
CDR3 protein: CASSGRLGGEATKNYGYTF
CDR3 DNA: TGTGCCAGTAGTGGTAGGCTTGGGGGGGAAGCGACAAAAAACTATGGCTACACCTTC

clone size: -
D gene: -
J gene: TRBJ1-1
V gene: TRBV3-1/TRBV3-2
CDR3 protein: CASSQGHSGTEAFF
CDR3 DNA: TGTGCCAGCAGCCAAGGGCACTCCGGGACTGAAGCTTTCTTT